The subject of this entry is one T cell receptor (beta chain). These data come from a study of T cell responses to AZD1222 COVID-19 vaccine. Using immunoSEQ multiplex PCR, the repertoire was profiled, and TCRdb retains in-frame clones only, with some absent. The repertoire has 70,000 to 95,000 clones, 80% to 95% of them found once; the top ten carry under 35%. Looked up from germline, CDR1 is ENHRY and CDR2 is SYGVKD. V gave up 4 bases and J gave up 4 bases, with 14 bases separating them. The CDR3 runs to 14 residues. This receptor was obtained from an adult who received the AZD1222 COVID-19 vaccine. This rearrangement joins TRBV10-3 to TRBJ2-7; a weak D match, TRBD2 (6 bases). The sequenced sample was peripheral blood, obtained 28 days after the second AZD1222 dose. In DNA form, the CDR3 reads TGTGCCATCAGTGGGATCGGGGGTATGTACGAGCAGTACTTC. It translates to CAISGIGGMYEQYF.